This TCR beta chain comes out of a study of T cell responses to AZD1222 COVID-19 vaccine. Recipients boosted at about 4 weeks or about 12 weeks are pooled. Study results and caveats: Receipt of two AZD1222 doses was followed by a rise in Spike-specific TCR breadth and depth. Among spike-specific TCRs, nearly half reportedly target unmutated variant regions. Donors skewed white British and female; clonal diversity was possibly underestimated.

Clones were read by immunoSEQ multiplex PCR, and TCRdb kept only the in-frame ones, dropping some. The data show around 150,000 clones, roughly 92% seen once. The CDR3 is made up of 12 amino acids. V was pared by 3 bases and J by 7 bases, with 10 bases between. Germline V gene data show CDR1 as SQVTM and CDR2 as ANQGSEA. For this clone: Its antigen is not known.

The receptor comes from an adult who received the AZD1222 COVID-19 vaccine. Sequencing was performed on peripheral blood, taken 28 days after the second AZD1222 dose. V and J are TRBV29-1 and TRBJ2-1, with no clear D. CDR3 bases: TGCAGCGTTGAGGTGGGCTGGAATGAGCAGTTCTTC. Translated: CSVEVGWNEQFF.